This T cell receptor beta chain was observed in a study of graft-versus-host responses after intestinal transplantation. The overall study: For approximately three years after anti-thymocyte globulin induction, all recipients took tacrolimus and steroids.

Intraepithelial and lamina propria lymphocytes were isolated from graft specimens. The data were produced by immunoSEQ multiplex PCR, yet TCRdb's version contains in-frame clones alone and is incomplete. The table lists roughly 5,700 clones, roughly three quarters of them singletons, with approximately 29% in the top ten. Overall study results and limits: Analysis identified GvH clones in recipient marrow, with some appearing first in ileum or blood.

The CDR3 loop spans 16 amino acids. The germline CDR1 and CDR2 sequences are MNHEY and SMNVEV (reference sequence). The trim removed 1 base at V and 5 bases at J, leaving 4 bases unmatched. Comment on this clone: The antigen is undetermined.

The sequence came from a human patient who received an intestinal transplant, so some T cells may come from the graft donor. The source material was ileum tissue, sampled just over 300 days after intestinal transplant. The chain is built from TRBV27 and TRBJ2-3; 12 bases are a match to TRBD2. The CDR3 loop is CASSLWRTSGIDTQYF. CDR3 coding DNA: TGTGCCAGCAGTTTATGGCGGACTAGCGGGATAGATACGCAGTATTTT.